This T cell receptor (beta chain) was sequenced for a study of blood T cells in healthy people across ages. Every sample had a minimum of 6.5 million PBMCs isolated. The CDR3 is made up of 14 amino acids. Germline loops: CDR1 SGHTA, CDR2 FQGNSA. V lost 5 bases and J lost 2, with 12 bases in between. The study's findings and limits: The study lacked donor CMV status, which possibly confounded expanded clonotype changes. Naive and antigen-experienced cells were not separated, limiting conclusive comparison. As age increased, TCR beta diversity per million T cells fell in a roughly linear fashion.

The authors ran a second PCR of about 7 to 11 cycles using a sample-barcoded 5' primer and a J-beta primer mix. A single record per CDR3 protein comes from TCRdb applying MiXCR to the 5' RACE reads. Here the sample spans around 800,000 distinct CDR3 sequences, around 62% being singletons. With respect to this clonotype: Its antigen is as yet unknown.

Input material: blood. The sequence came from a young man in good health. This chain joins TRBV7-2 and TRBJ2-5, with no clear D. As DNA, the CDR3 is TGTGCCAGCAGCACCCGTAATTTTCAAGAGACCCAGTACTTC. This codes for CASSTRNFQETQYF.